This passage covers 12 T cell receptor beta chains from one sample sequenced in a study of radiotherapy plus CTLA-4 blockade in lung cancer (dated by TCRdb to the late 2010s). Library creation used the immunoSEQ multiplex PCR assay. TCRdb took over this immuneACCESS table, retaining in-frame rearrangements with V and J assigned. Such tables are incomplete; in checked studies, under half of the missing clones stem from an unresolved V gene, and the remainder is unexplained. The sample has about 98,000 clones on record, roughly four fifths of them singletons. Approximately 3.4% of the sample is held by the ten biggest clonotypes. Specimen: peripheral blood, collected from a patient treated with radiotherapy plus ipilimumab. The receptors derive from a human donor with non-small cell lung cancer who had a partial response to radiotherapy plus ipilimumab.

The genes are TRBV7-2 and TRBJ2-1; TRBD1 aligns across 8 bases. The trim removed 0 bases at V and 9 bases at J, leaving 4 bases unmatched. The CDR3 extends over 14 amino acids. CDR1 and CDR2 from the germline V gene are SGHTA and FQGNSA. This CDR3 is CASSLARTGIEQFF. The DNA for the CDR3 is TGTGCCAGCAGCTTAGCGAGGACAGGGATTGAGCAGTTCTTC.

This clone was picked up a small number of times. The chain employs TRBV6-5 and TRBJ1-2; D unresolved. V was cut by 0 bases and J by 1 base, with 9 bases left in between. The CDR3 loop spans 15 amino acids. Germline CDR1 MNHEY, CDR2 SVGAGI. The CDR3 loop reads CASSYSGVLNYGYTF. The CDR3 nucleotides are TGTGCCAGCAGTTACTCGGGAGTTCTTAACTATGGCTACACCTTC.

The chain couples TRBV7-9 to TRBJ2-1; 7 bases map to TRBD2. The CDR3 is 15 amino acids. Trimming cost V 1 base and J 4 bases; bases outside gene matches: 4. CDR1 SEHNR and CDR2 FQNEAQ come from the germline V gene (reference sequence). The CDR3 DNA reads as TGTGCCAGCAGCTTAGAGGATAGCGGGTACAATGAGCAGTTCTTC. Translation gives CASSLEDSGYNEQFF.

CDR3 residues: CASSDAQGGNTIYF. The CDR3 DNA sequence: TGCGCCAGCAGTGATGCACAGGGAGGGAACACCATATATTTT. The V and J genes are TRBV10-2 and TRBJ1-3; tentative D call: TRBD1 (6 bases). This CDR3 contains 14 residues. The V end lost 3 bases, the J end lost 7 bases, and 13 bases lay between the germline ends. Germline CDR1 and CDR2: WSHSY and SAAADI.

The chain is built from TRBV9 and TRBJ2-3; D is ambiguous. V was shortened by 5 bases and J by 2 bases, with 12 bases between the two germline ends. Germline V gene sequence: CDR1 SGDLS, CDR2 YYNGEE. This CDR3 is 14 amino acids long. The CDR3 is CASSEEVYTDTQYF. CDR3 nucleotides: TGTGCCAGCAGTGAAGAGGTATACACAGATACGCAGTATTTT.

The gene calls are TRBV7-2 and TRBJ1-2, with D maybe TRBD1 (6 bases). V was pared by 5 bases and J by 5 bases, with 12 bases between. The CDR3 totals 13 residues. CDR1 and CDR2 (germline): SGHTA, FQGNSA. The CDR3 spells CASSPAGDYGYTF. CDR3 coding DNA: TGTGCCAGCAGCCCCGCAGGGGATTATGGCTACACCTTC.

The V and J genes are TRBV7-9 and TRBJ2-5, with 10 bases matching TRBD1. The CDR3 has 16 amino acids. With 2 bases clipped from V and 4 bases from J, the junction kept 7 bases outside the gene matches. The germline V gene has CDR1 SEHNR and CDR2 FQNEAQ (reference sequence). This CDR3 reads CASSLSRQGAGETQYF. In nucleotides, the CDR3 is TGTGCCAGCAGCTTAAGCCGACAGGGGGCAGGAGAGACCCAGTACTTC.

The V gene is TRBV27, the J gene TRBJ1-1, with 9 nucleotides matching TRBD1. There are 14 residues in the CDR3. Germline assignment: CDR1 MNHEY and CDR2 SMNVEV (reference sequence). Losses at the gene ends were 8 bases for V and 0 bases for J; bases not matched to a gene: 4. Here the CDR3 reads CASGRQGVNTEAFF. The CDR3 region has the DNA TGTGCCAGCGGCAGACAGGGGGTGAACACTGAAGCTTTCTTT.

The chain joins TRBV28 to TRBJ1-5; a weak D match, TRBD1 (5 bases). The V gene's germline CDR1 is MDHEN and CDR2 SYDVKM. V was trimmed by 6 bases and J by 4 bases, leaving 7 bases between them. The CDR3 has 12 amino acids. The DNA for the CDR3 is TGTGCCAGCAGGACAGTGAATCAGCCCCAGCATTTT. Translating gives CASRTVNQPQHF.

The V and J genes are TRBV6-5 and TRBJ2-1, with 7 bases that match TRBD1. Germline V lookup: CDR1 MNHEY, CDR2 SVGAGI. The CDR3 length is 12 residues. V was clipped by 8 bases and J by 6 bases; unmatched bases: 4. Here the CDR3 DNA reads TGTGCCAGCGCGACAGGGCGCAATGAGCAGTTCTTC. It codes for CASATGRNEQFF.

This chain links TRBV5-8 with TRBJ1-4, with D maybe TRBD1 (5 bases). Germline CDR1 SGHTS, CDR2 YDEGEE. V lost 0 bases to trimming and J lost 5 bases, with 5 bases between them. This CDR3 is built from 13 residues. This CDR3 reads CASSLGQNEKLFF. DNA for the CDR3: TGTGCCAGCAGCTTGGGACAGAATGAAAAACTGTTTTTT.

The chain is built from TRBV28 and TRBJ1-2; weak D call: TRBD1 (6 bases). CDR3 length equals 12 residues. The germline CDR1 and CDR2 sequences are MDHEN and SYDVKM. V dropped 8 bases and J dropped 7 bases, with 14 bases sitting between them. Here the CDR3 reads CASFSGVRGYTF. CDR3 in DNA: TGTGCCAGCTTCTCAGGGGTTCGTGGCTACACCTTC.